This T cell receptor beta chain was identified during a study of T cells expressing NK-cell markers. The CDR3 is 16 residues long. CDR1 and CDR2 from the germline V gene are MNHEY and SVGEGT. Following a re-call of the 5' RACE reads, TCRdb has one entry per CDR3 protein and lacks DNA. The data include 120,000 to 150,000 distinct CDR3 sequences; the top ten clones carry approximately 12%. The chain carries TRBV6-2 or TRBV6-3 and TRBJ1-2. The TCR sequence derives from a man between 18 and 29 years old in good health. Sequencing was carried out using blood T cells: a sorted CD56 or NKG2C T cell subset, CD4+ or CD8+ T cells, or bulk PBMC T cells (not recorded which). CDR3 sequence reads: CASSYSTSEGTDGYTF.